The clone carrying this TCR beta chain was seen repeatedly, ten times or more. Its cognate antigen is unknown. MiXCR, applied by TCRdb to the 5' RACE reads, yields one record per CDR3 protein. This sample has 20,000 to 30,000 distinct CDR3 sequences, with roughly 8.3% found just once. Time point in this sample: sample taken at primary tumor resection. The sample is drawn from a study of spatial heterogeneity in lung cancer. Study-wide results and caveats: Tumoral mutation counts were tracked by counts of expanded intratumoral alpha and beta TCRs.

The receptor was derived from a male donor with early-stage non-small cell lung cancer. This sample comprised lung tumor tissue, obtained at surgery.

CDR3 amino acids: CASSLGWKAGYGYTF. Here the CDR3 DNA reads TGTGCCAGCAGCCTAGGATGGAAGGCAGGATATGGCTACACCTTC. V usage is TRBV5-6 and J usage is TRBJ1-2; no firm D call. This CDR3 has 15 residues. The V gene's germline CDR1 is SGHDT and CDR2 YYEEEE. V lost 4 bases and J 5 bases, leaving 18 bases between the germline ends.